These T cell receptor beta chains were read from a single sample in a study of glioma-infiltrating T cells. TCRdb itself ran the multiplex PCR reads through MiXCR, one entry per CDR3 protein. This table holds some 190,000 distinct CDR3 sequences, 30% to 40% found once. The sample was glioma tissue, nonneoplastic brain tissue, or PBMCs (not recorded which). The receptors were sampled from a human donor with low-grade glioma or glioblastoma, undergoing nonglioma brain surgery, or in good health (not recorded which). Both conserved end residues are part of each CDR3. D genes are given only for firm matches. Not every row has a clone size; where given, it reads once, few, many or a size class.

clone_size d_call j_call v_call cdr3_aa cdr3_nt
. . TRBJ2-7 TRBV5-4 CASSLTGREYEQYF TGTGCCAGCAGCTTAACGGGCAGGGAATACGAGCAGTACTTC
few TRBD2 TRBJ2-3 TRBV7-2 CASSLGLAGSGTDTQYF TGTGCCAGCAGCTTGGGACTAGCGGGATCAGGCACAGATACGCAGTATTTT
many . TRBJ1-2 TRBV7-2 CASSQQSNYGYTF TGTGCCAGCAGCCAACAGAGTAACTATGGCTACACCTTC
many . TRBJ2-7 TRBV28 CASSEVHEQYF TGTGCCAGCAGTGAGGTGCACGAGCAGTACTTC
many . TRBJ2-1 TRBV4-1 CASSQVGAVNEQFF TGCGCCAGCAGCCAAGTGGGAGCCGTCAATGAGCAGTTCTTC
. TRBD1 TRBJ1-5 TRBV6-1 CASRMNRGGEPQHF TGTGCCAGCAGAATGAACAGGGGAGGTGAGCCCCAGCATTTT
many . TRBJ2-1 TRBV7-9 CASSTYTDNEQFF TGTGCCAGCAGCACATACACCGACAATGAGCAGTTCTTC
many TRBD2 TRBJ2-1 TRBV29-1 CSQTSGSYNEQFF TGCAGCCAAACTAGCGGGAGTTATAATGAGCAGTTCTTC
many TRBD1 TRBJ1-5 TRBV6-1 CASSRQGSVNQPQHF TGTGCCAGCAGTAGACAGGGGAGTGTGAATCAGCCCCAGCATTTT
many . TRBJ2-5 TRBV12-5 CASGRGGQETQYF TGTGCTAGTGGGCGCGGAGGACAAGAGACCCAGTACTTC
few . TRBJ2-2 TRBV5-4 CASSLPPRQHGTTGELFF TGTGCCAGCAGCTTGCCCCCGCGGCAACACGGGACCACCGGGGAGCTGTTTTTT
many TRBD1 TRBJ1-1 TRBV3-1 CASSQGQGNTEAFF TGTGCCAGCAGCCAAGGACAGGGGAACACTGAAGCTTTCTTT
many . TRBJ1-2 TRBV6-1 CASNREANYGYTF TGTGCCAGCAACAGGGAAGCTAACTATGGCTACACCTTC
many . TRBJ1-1 TRBV19 CASSNPGVNTEAFF TGTGCCAGTAGTAATCCAGGGGTGAACACTGAAGCTTTCTTT
many TRBD2 TRBJ2-7 TRBV6-1 CASSYEFGGGSPSYEQYF TGTGCCAGCAGTTACGAGTTCGGCGGCGGGAGCCCCAGCTACGAGCAGTACTTC
many . TRBJ2-7 TRBV6-1 CASSEWLSSYEQYF TGTGCCAGCAGTGAGTGGTTAAGCTCCTACGAGCAGTACTTC
many . TRBJ1-3 TRBV28 CASRLSGSSGNTIYF TGTGCCAGCCGTCTCTCGGGCAGCTCTGGAAACACCATATATTTT
many . TRBJ1-1 TRBV20-1 CSARTVNTEAFF TGCAGTGCCCGGACAGTGAACACTGAAGCTTTCTTT
many . TRBJ2-7 TRBV20-1 CSAQGMLGDYEQYF TGCAGTGCCCAAGGAATGTTGGGGGACTACGAGCAGTACTTC
. . TRBJ2-7 TRBV4-2 CASSQERDFSYEQYF TGTGCCAGCAGCCAAGAACGGGACTTCTCCTACGAGCAGTACTTC
many TRBD2 TRBJ2-4 TRBV20-1 CSAVTSGRAGNIQYF TGCAGTGCTGTTACAAGCGGGAGGGCCGGGAACATTCAGTACTTC
many . TRBJ1-1 TRBV6-1 CASSSWGRNTEAFF TGTGCCAGCAGTTCTTGGGGGAGGAACACTGAAGCTTTCTTT
many TRBD2 TRBJ2-7 TRBV20-1 CSASPPSGAAYEQYF TGCAGTGCTAGCCCCCCTAGCGGAGCGGCCTACGAGCAGTACTTC
many . TRBJ2-4 TRBV7-2 CASSLVGVVRTDKNIQYF TGTGCCAGCAGCTTAGTAGGCGTGGTTCGGACAGACAAAAACATTCAGTACTTC
few . TRBJ2-1 TRBV5-6 CASSLQRLVPYNEQFF TGTGCCAGCAGCTTGCAGAGGCTCGTCCCCTACAATGAGCAGTTCTTC
. TRBD1 TRBJ2-7 TRBV12-3/TRBV12-4 CASSPQGAYEQYF TGTGCCAGCAGTCCCCAGGGGGCCTACGAGCAGTACTTC
. . TRBJ2-2 TRBV2 CASENTGELFF TGTGCCAGCGAGAACACCGGGGAGCTGTTTTTT
few TRBD2 TRBJ2-3 TRBV19 CASFGRLAGTDTQYF TGTGCCAGTTTCGGGAGACTAGCGGGGACAGATACGCAGTATTTT
. . TRBJ2-7 TRBV3-1 CASSQGPGYEQYF TGTGCCAGCAGCCAAGGTCCGGGGTACGAGCAGTACTTC
few TRBD1 TRBJ1-1 TRBV12-3/TRBV12-4 CASSLRQGVNTEAFF TGTGCCAGCAGTCTCCGACAGGGGGTGAACACTGAAGCTTTCTTT
many . TRBJ2-1 TRBV7-2 CASSFTGVNEQFF TGTGCCAGCAGCTTCACGGGGGTGAATGAGCAGTTCTTC
many . TRBJ2-3 TRBV20-1 CSPQRASTDTQYF TGCAGTCCTCAGCGGGCTAGCACAGATACGCAGTATTTT
many TRBD1 TRBJ2-3 TRBV20-1 CSADLGQGTDTQYF TGCAGTGCTGACCTGGGACAGGGGACAGATACGCAGTATTTT
medium-sized TRBD2 TRBJ2-1 TRBV28 CASSFSLAGGRVSYNEQFF TGTGCCAGCAGTTTTAGTCTAGCGGGAGGCCGCGTCTCCTACAATGAGCAGTTCTTC
many . TRBJ1-5 TRBV20-1 CSASSAQGGFQPQHF TGCAGTGCCAGTTCGGCACAGGGAGGTTTTCAGCCCCAGCATTTT
once TRBD2 TRBJ2-1 TRBV6-1 CASRLAGTNEEFF TGTGCCAGCCGACTAGCGGGGACCAATGAGGAGTTCTTC
few TRBD1 TRBJ2-1 TRBV7-3 CASSSGTGVSYSSYNEQFF TGTGCCAGCAGCTCCGGGACAGGGGTCTCCTATAGCTCCTACAATGAGCAGTTCTTC
many TRBD1 TRBJ2-2 TRBV6-1 CASSRTTGVTGELFF TGTGCCAGCAGCCGCACGACAGGGGTAACCGGGGAGCTGTTTTTT
once . TRBJ2-3 TRBV24-1 CATSDARVNTKYF TGTGCCACCAGTGATGCGAGGGTTAATACGAAGTATTTT
many . TRBJ2-7 TRBV6-2/TRBV6-3 CASSLFRGYEQYF TGTGCCAGCAGTTTGTTCAGGGGATACGAGCAGTACTTC
many . TRBJ2-7 TRBV3-1 CASTLGLSSYEQYF TGTGCCAGCACTTTAGGACTGAGCTCCTACGAGCAGTACTTC
many . TRBJ2-5 TRBV6-6 CASSYGTRGAQETQYF TGTGCCAGCAGTTATGGGACCCGAGGGGCCCAAGAGACCCAGTACTTC
few . TRBJ2-5 TRBV2 CASRRGQETQYF TGTGCCAGCCGGAGGGGACAAGAGACCCAGTACTTC
. . TRBJ2-1 TRBV5-1 CASSWVSWRPRSYNEQFF TGCGCCAGCAGCTGGGTTAGCTGGAGGCCCAGGTCCTACAATGAGCAGTTCTTC
many TRBD1 TRBJ2-7 TRBV7-2 CASSPPGTVVYEQYF TGTGCCAGCAGCCCTCCCGGGACAGTCGTCTACGAGCAGTACTTC
many TRBD2 TRBJ2-1 TRBV7-2 CASSLRTSGEEQFF TGTGCCAGCAGCCTAAGGACTAGCGGGGAAGAGCAGTTCTTC
many . TRBJ1-1 TRBV7-2 CASSLTENTEAFF TGTGCCAGCAGCTTAACAGAGAACACTGAAGCTTTCTTT
. TRBD2 TRBJ2-7 TRBV7-2 CASSISGTSGSIYEQYF TGTGCCAGCAGCATCTCCGGGACTAGCGGGAGTATCTACGAGCAGTACTTC
many TRBD2 TRBJ2-1 TRBV20-1 CSALRTSVKHEQFF TGCAGTGCTCTTAGGACTAGCGTTAAACATGAGCAGTTCTTC
many . TRBJ1-1 TRBV4-1 CASSYQGGGNTEAFF TGCGCCAGCAGCTACCAGGGAGGAGGGAACACTGAAGCTTTCTTT
. . TRBJ2-7 TRBV6-2/TRBV6-3 CASSYYGGSSYEQYF TGTGCCAGCAGTTACTATGGCGGTAGCTCCTACGAGCAGTACTTC
few TRBD1 TRBJ2-1 TRBV14 CASSQEDPTGGKTYNEQFF TGTGCCAGCAGCCAAGAAGATCCTACAGGGGGCAAGACCTACAATGAGCAGTTCTTC
many TRBD2 TRBJ2-3 TRBV10-3 CAISEARTSGSTDTQYF TGTGCCATCAGTGAGGCACGGACTAGCGGGAGTACAGATACGCAGTATTTT